This is a list of T cell receptor beta chains from one sample in a study of CD8+CD57+ T cells in acquired aplastic anemia. TCRdb re-called the reads with MiXCR, one entry per CDR3 protein. The sample contains some 170,000 distinct CDR3 sequences, about 45% of which appear only once. Source material: sorted CD4+, CD8+, or CD8+CD57+ T cells (not recorded which) from PBMCs. These receptors originate from a human donor with aplastic anemia. Each CDR3 is given with its conserved first and last residue. A D gene is named only where the DNA matches it firmly. Some rows have no size entry. The others give once, few or many, or a class for an expanded clone.

D: NA; V: TRBV6-4; length: 12; size: NA; J: TRBJ2-3; DNA: TGTGCCAGCAGTGACCTTTCAGGGTCCCAGTATTTT; CDR3: CASSDLSGSQYF
D: TRBD2; V: TRBV7-2; length: 15; size: few; J: TRBJ2-7; DNA: TGTGCCAGCAGCTGGCCGACTAGCGGTCCTGACGAGCAGTACTTC; CDR3: CASSWPTSGPDEQYF
D: TRBD1; V: TRBV7-7; length: 17; size: NA; J: TRBJ1-1; DNA: TGTGCCAGCAGCCGAGACAGGGACGGGATCAAGAACACTGAAGCTTTCTTT; CDR3: CASSRDRDGIKNTEAFF
D: NA; V: TRBV2; length: 13; size: NA; J: TRBJ1-2; DNA: TGTGCCAGCAGCTCGGGTGATGATTTTGGCTACACCTTC; CDR3: CASSSGDDFGYTF
D: NA; V: TRBV7-9; length: 14; size: NA; J: TRBJ2-7; DNA: TGTGCCAGCAGCCCCTCGGACGGAGACTACGAGCAGTACTTC; CDR3: CASSPSDGDYEQYF
D: TRBD1; V: TRBV10-2; length: 13; size: many; J: TRBJ2-5; DNA: TGCGCCAGCGGGACAGGGGTCCAAGAGACCCAGTACTTC; CDR3: CASGTGVQETQYF
D: NA; V: TRBV20-1; length: 12; size: NA; J: TRBJ1-5; DNA: TGCAGTCTAGTTCTGGGGTATCAGCCCCAGCATTTT; CDR3: CSLVLGYQPQHF
D: NA; V: TRBV15; length: 16; size: NA; J: TRBJ2-7; DNA: TGTGCCACCAGCAGAGTCGCGAGGGCGCCTTCCTACGAGCAGTACTTC; CDR3: CATSRVARAPSYEQYF
D: NA; V: TRBV20-1; length: 12; size: NA; J: TRBJ2-5; DNA: TGCAGTGCTCTGAACGAGGGAGAGACCCAGTACTTC; CDR3: CSALNEGETQYF
D: TRBD2; V: TRBV20-1; length: 14; size: NA; J: TRBJ2-1; DNA: TGCAGTGCTAGACGCCTAGCGGGGGGCCCTGAGCAGTTCTTC; CDR3: CSARRLAGGPEQFF
D: TRBD1; V: TRBV5-1; length: 14; size: many; J: TRBJ1-1; DNA: TGCGCCAGCAGCCCCGACGCAGGGGGTATTGAAGCTTTCTTT; CDR3: CASSPDAGGIEAFF
D: NA; V: TRBV29-1; length: 15; size: NA; J: TRBJ1-1; DNA: TGCAGCGTCGCAATTCTTCGGGGGTTGAACACTGAAGCTTTCTTT; CDR3: CSVAILRGLNTEAFF
D: NA; V: TRBV10-3; length: 14; size: many; J: TRBJ2-1; DNA: TGTGCCATCAGTGAGTCTGGACTAAACAATGAGCAGTTCTTC; CDR3: CAISESGLNNEQFF
D: NA; V: TRBV24-1; length: 14; size: many; J: TRBJ2-1; DNA: TGTGCCACCAGTGCCTCGGGACGTGTCAATGAGCAGTTCTTC; CDR3: CATSASGRVNEQFF
D: NA; V: TRBV7-2; length: 15; size: NA; J: TRBJ2-7; DNA: TGTGCCAGCAGCGCCAGCGGGCAGATCTCCTACGAGCAGTACTTC; CDR3: CASSASGQISYEQYF
D: NA; V: TRBV19; length: 15; size: NA; J: TRBJ1-6; DNA: TGTGCCAGTAGTACTGGGACTCATTTCCAATCACCCCTCCACTTT; CDR3: CASSTGTHFQSPLHF
D: TRBD2; V: TRBV11-2; length: 15; size: many; J: TRBJ2-3; DNA: TGTGCCAGCAGCCCCGGACTAGCGGACACAGATACGCAGTATTTT; CDR3: CASSPGLADTDTQYF
D: TRBD1; V: TRBV20-1; length: 13; size: many; J: TRBJ1-5; DNA: TGCAGTGCTCGGACAGGGACTAATCAGCCCCAGCATTTT; CDR3: CSARTGTNQPQHF